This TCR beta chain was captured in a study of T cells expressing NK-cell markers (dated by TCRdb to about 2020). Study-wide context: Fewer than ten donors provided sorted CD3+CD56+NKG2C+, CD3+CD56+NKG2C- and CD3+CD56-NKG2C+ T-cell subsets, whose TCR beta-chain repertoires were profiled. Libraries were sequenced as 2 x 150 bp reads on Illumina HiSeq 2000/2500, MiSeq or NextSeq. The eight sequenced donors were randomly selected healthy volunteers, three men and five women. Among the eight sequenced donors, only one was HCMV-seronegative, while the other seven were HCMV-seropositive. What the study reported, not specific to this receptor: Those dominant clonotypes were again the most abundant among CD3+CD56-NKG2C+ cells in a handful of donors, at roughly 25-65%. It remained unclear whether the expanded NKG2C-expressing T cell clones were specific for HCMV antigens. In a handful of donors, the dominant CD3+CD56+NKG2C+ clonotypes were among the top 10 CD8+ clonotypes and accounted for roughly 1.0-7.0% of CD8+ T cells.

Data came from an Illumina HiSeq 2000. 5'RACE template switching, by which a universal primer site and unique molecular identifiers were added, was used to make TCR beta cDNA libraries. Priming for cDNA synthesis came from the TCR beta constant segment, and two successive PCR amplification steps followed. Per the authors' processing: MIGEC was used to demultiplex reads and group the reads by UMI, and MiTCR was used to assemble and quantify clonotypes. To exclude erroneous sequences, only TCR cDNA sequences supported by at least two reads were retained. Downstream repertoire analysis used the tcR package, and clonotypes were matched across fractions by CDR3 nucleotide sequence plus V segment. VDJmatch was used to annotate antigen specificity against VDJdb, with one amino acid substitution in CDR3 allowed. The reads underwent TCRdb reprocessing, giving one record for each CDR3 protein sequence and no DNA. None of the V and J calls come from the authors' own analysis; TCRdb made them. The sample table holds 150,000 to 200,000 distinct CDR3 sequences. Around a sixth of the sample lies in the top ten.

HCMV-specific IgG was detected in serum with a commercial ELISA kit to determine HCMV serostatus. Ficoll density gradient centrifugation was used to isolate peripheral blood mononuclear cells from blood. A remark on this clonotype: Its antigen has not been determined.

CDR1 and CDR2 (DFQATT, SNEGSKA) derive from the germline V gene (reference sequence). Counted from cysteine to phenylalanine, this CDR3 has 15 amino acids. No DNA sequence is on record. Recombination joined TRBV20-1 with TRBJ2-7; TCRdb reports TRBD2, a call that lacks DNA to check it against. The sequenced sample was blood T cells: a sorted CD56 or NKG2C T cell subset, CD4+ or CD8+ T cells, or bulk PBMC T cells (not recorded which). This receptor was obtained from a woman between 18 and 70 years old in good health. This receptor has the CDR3 CSATRTSGGSYEQYF.